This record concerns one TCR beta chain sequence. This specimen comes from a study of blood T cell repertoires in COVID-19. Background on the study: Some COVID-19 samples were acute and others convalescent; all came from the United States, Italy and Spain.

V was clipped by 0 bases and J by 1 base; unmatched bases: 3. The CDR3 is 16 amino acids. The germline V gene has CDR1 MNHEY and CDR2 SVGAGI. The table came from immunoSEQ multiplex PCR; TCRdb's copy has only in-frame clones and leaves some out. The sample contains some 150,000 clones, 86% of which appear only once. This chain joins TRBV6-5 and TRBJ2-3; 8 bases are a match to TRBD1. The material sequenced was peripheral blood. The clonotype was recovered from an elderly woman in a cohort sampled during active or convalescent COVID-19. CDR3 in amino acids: CASSYSPGQGTDTQYF. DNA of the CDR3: TGTGCCAGCAGTTACTCTCCGGGACAGGGCACAGATACGCAGTATTTT.